Presented here are 20 T cell receptor beta chains from one specimen sequenced in a study of blood T cell repertoires in COVID-19. The protocol was immunoSEQ multiplex PCR, while the TCRdb copy is restricted to in-frame clones and leaves out a portion. This sample has 270,000 or so clones, with roughly 90% found just once. Sequencing input: peripheral blood. The receptors were sampled from a man in his forties with acute or convalescent COVID-19.

This clone was picked up a small number of times. This sequence joins TRBV11-2 and TRBJ1-2, with D unclear. The V end lost 0 bases, the J end lost 9 bases, and 14 bases lay between the germline ends. The germline CDR1 and CDR2 sequences are SGHAT and FQNNGV. CDR3 length equals 14 residues. Here the CDR3 reads CASSLDASRLSYTF. The CDR3 bases are TGTGCCAGCAGCTTAGATGCGTCCCGTCTCAGCTACACCTTC.

The chain carries TRBV24-1 and TRBJ2-5, with a tentative D call TRBD2 (6 bases). CDR3 size: 15 residues. Trimming left V 3 bases short and J 1 base short, with 11 bases between. Germline values: CDR1 KGHDR, CDR2 SFDVKD. The CDR3 spells CATSDLGGLQETQYF. Here the CDR3 DNA reads TGTGCCACCAGTGATCTCGGGGGTCTCCAAGAGACCCAGTACTTC.

The chain carries TRBV5-1 and TRBJ1-5, with D perhaps TRBD1 (6 bases). The CDR3 spans 14 residues. Germline V gene lookup returns CDR1 SGHRS and CDR2 YFSETQ. V lost 5 bases and J lost 6, with 15 bases in between. CDR3 coding DNA: TGCGCCAGCAGTCCCCTCGGGACATCTCAGCCCCAGCATTTT. Its translation: CASSPLGTSQPQHF.

The J gene is TRBJ1-2, the V gene TRBV19; D not certain. In germline, CDR1 is LNHDA, CDR2 SQIVND (reference sequence). This CDR3 region has 17 residues. V was clipped by 7 bases and J by 0 bases, with 21 bases between them. The CDR3 loop reads CASTPGWNYLSNYGYTF. The CDR3 DNA reads as TGTGCCAGTACCCCTGGGTGGAACTATCTTTCTAACTATGGCTACACCTTC.

CDR3 sequence: CASSLGSGDYNEQFF. The CDR3 DNA reads as TGTGCCAGCAGCCTCGGGAGCGGGGACTACAATGAGCAGTTCTTC. V is TRBV3-1 (or the pseudogene TRBV3-2) and J is TRBJ2-1, with 7 bases fitting TRBD2. V lost 4 bases and J lost 3; bases outside the gene matches: 6. The length of the CDR3 is 15 residues. Germline CDR1 LGHDT, CDR2 YNNKEL (reference sequence).

The gene calls are TRBV7-2 and TRBJ1-2, with D maybe TRBD1 (5 bases). The CDR3 runs 14 residues. Germline V gene lookup returns CDR1 SGHTA and CDR2 FQGNSA. The V and J ends lost 0 bases and 6 bases respectively, with 11 bases between them. CDR3 sequence reads: CASSLAGRVHGYTF. The CDR3 DNA sequence: TGTGCCAGCAGCTTAGCGGGCAGGGTACATGGCTACACCTTC.

The chain couples TRBV6-6 to TRBJ2-1, with 8 bases aligning to TRBD1. The CDR3 has 13 amino acids. V dropped 8 bases and J dropped 6; count of bases not matched to a gene: 6. The germline CDR1 and CDR2 sequences are MNHNY and SVGAGI (reference sequence). This chain's CDR3 is CASRQTGGNEQFF. CDR3 bases: TGTGCCAGCCGGCAAACAGGGGGCAATGAGCAGTTCTTC.

The chain employs TRBV11-2 and TRBJ1-3, with 8 bases fitting TRBD1. CDR1 SGHAT and CDR2 FQNNGV come from the germline V gene. V lost 2 bases to trimming and J lost 0 bases; unmatched junction nucleotides: 6. The CDR3 has 17 residues. This chain's CDR3 is CASSLLGTGFSGNTIYF. In DNA form, the CDR3 reads TGTGCCAGCAGCTTACTTGGGACAGGTTTCTCTGGAAACACCATATATTTT.

The chain is built from TRBV7-9 and TRBJ1-4; tentative D call: TRBD1 (5 bases). This CDR3 comprises 13 residues. Trimming removed 5 bases from V and 7 bases from J, with 11 bases in between. The germline gives CDR1 SEHNR, CDR2 FQNEAQ (reference sequence). The CDR3 bases are TGTGCCAGCAGCCCGGTGGGGGGTGAAAAACTGTTTTTT. Translated, it gives CASSPVGGEKLFF. Full variable domain (remainder filled in from reference TRBV7-9 and TRBJ1-4): DTGVSQNPRHKITKRGQNVTFRCDPISEHNRLYWYRQTLGQGPEFLTYFQNEAQLEKSRLLSDRFSAERPKGSFSTLEIQRTEQGDSAMYLCASSPVGGEKLFFGSGTQLSVL.

The J gene is TRBJ2-7, the V gene TRBV11-2; D ambiguous. The CDR3 runs to 15 residues. The V and J ends lost 3 bases and 0 bases respectively, with 12 bases between them. The germline V gene has CDR1 SGHAT and CDR2 FQNNGV. The CDR3 protein is CASSLAQASSYEQYF. In nucleotides, the CDR3 is TGTGCCAGCAGCTTGGCCCAGGCTTCCTCCTACGAGCAGTACTTC.

The chain carries TRBV12-3 or TRBV12-4 and TRBJ2-1; D is uncertain. The CDR3 loop spans 12 amino acids. V was shortened by 5 bases and J by 9 bases, with 11 bases between the two germline ends. CDR3 residues: CASSLLPGEQFF. CDR3 DNA: TGTGCCAGCAGTCTTCTCCCGGGTGAGCAGTTCTTC.

The rearrangement joins TRBV5-6 to TRBJ1-2; TRBD1 is a possible D gene (5 bases). V lost 1 base, J lost 4 bases, and 20 bases lay in between. This CDR3 is 17 amino acids long. CDR1 and CDR2 from the germline V gene are SGHDT and YYEEEE. The CDR3 bases are TGTGCCAGCAGCTTGCCTCCTCTAGGAGGGGCTCTCTATGGCTACACCTTC. Amino acids: CASSLPPLGGALYGYTF.

The chain is built from TRBV12-5 and TRBJ2-7, with D perhaps matching TRBD1 (6 bases). V lost 0 bases and J lost 3, with 15 bases in between. This CDR3 comprises 16 residues. CDR1 and CDR2 from the germline V gene are LGHNT and FRNRAP. The CDR3 protein is CASGLVQGFRVYEQYF. DNA for the CDR3: TGTGCTAGTGGTTTGGTACAGGGTTTTCGGGTCTACGAGCAGTACTTC.

This chain links TRBV5-1 with TRBJ1-1; possibly TRBD1 for D (5 bases). CDR3 size: 16 residues. V lost 4 bases and J 0 bases, leaving 16 bases between the germline ends. Germline V gene sequence: CDR1 SGHRS, CDR2 YFSETQ. In nucleotides, the CDR3 is TGCGCCAGCAGCAAAACGTTGACAGCTATGAACACTGAAGCTTTCTTT. Its protein is CASSKTLTAMNTEAFF.

The chain is built from TRBV4-1 and TRBJ1-2; TRBD1 matches at 8 bases. Germline V gene sequence: CDR1 MGHRA, CDR2 YSYEKL. The trim removed 2 bases at V and 3 bases at J, leaving 2 bases unmatched. CDR3 length equals 14 residues. The CDR3 is CASSQQGAHYGYTF. CDR3 nucleotide sequence: TGCGCCAGCAGCCAACAGGGGGCTCACTATGGCTACACCTTC.

This rearrangement joins TRBV24-1 to TRBJ2-2, with 9 bases aligning to TRBD2. This CDR3 has 15 amino acids. Germline V gene sequence: CDR1 KGHDR, CDR2 SFDVKD. Trimming took 4 bases from V and 4 from J; bases not matched to a gene: 3. The CDR3 loop reads CATSDPTSGTGELFF. The CDR3 DNA is TGTGCCACCAGTGACCCGACTAGCGGCACCGGGGAGCTGTTTTTT.

The V and J genes are TRBV3-1 (or the pseudogene TRBV3-2) and TRBJ2-3, with D hard to call. CDR3 length: 14 amino acids. V was clipped by 0 bases and J by 5 bases, with 9 bases between them. Germline V gene sequence: CDR1 LGHDT, CDR2 YNNKEL (reference sequence). The CDR3 nucleotides are TGTGCCAGCAGCCAAGAATCGACTGAAGATACGCAGTATTTT. It encodes CASSQESTEDTQYF.

This rearrangement joins TRBV6-6 to TRBJ2-6; 9 nucleotides align to TRBD1. CDR3 length: 18 residues. The germline CDR1 and CDR2 sequences are MNHNY and SVGAGI (reference sequence). V lost 5 bases and J lost 0; bases outside the gene matches: 8. The CDR3 DNA reads as TGTGCCAGCAGTCCATTACAGGGGGCTGGCTCTGGGGCCAACGTCCTGACTTTC. Translated: CASSPLQGAGSGANVLTF.

This chain links TRBV30 with TRBJ2-2; D gene uncertain. The germline gives CDR1 GTSNPN, CDR2 SVGIG (reference sequence). V lost 3 bases and J 10 bases, leaving 15 bases between the germline ends. The CDR3 loop spans 13 amino acids. CDR3 sequence reads: CAWSAKGGKELFF. CDR3 in DNA: TGTGCCTGGAGCGCTAAAGGCGGAAAGGAGCTGTTTTTT.

This sequence joins TRBV3-1 (or the pseudogene TRBV3-2) and TRBJ2-7, with 9 bases identical to TRBD1. The J segment lost 3 bases and the V segment lost 1 base, leaving 4 bases of the junction unmatched. Germline CDR1 LGHDT, CDR2 YNNKEL (reference sequence). The CDR3 consists of 15 residues. CDR3 in amino acids: CASSQVRTGVYEQYF. In DNA, the CDR3 is TGTGCCAGCAGCCAAGTCCGGACAGGGGTCTACGAGCAGTACTTC.